Shown below are 10 T cell receptor beta chains from a single sample sequenced in a study of cytomegalovirus exposure and HLA in healthy donors. The PCR employed 60 Vbeta primers together with 13 Jbeta primers. Using immunoSEQ multiplex PCR, the repertoire was profiled, and TCRdb retains in-frame clones only, with some absent. Of approximately 100,000 clones listed, 78% are singletons. Input material: PBMCs. These receptors were obtained from a woman aged 40 to 50 in good health and CMV-seronegative.

V usage is TRBV28 and J usage is TRBJ1-1; D perhaps matches TRBD1 (6 bases). This CDR3 comprises 14 residues. Looked up from germline, CDR1 is MDHEN and CDR2 is SYDVKM. Trimming stripped 4 bases from V and 13 bases from J, with 22 bases between. DNA of the CDR3: TGTGCCAGCAGTTACTCCGGGACACGCCAATTGGGTTTCTTT. This gives the protein CASSYSGTRQLGFF.

This clone was observed a handful of times. The chain couples TRBV2 to TRBJ2-7, with a possible D match to TRBD1 (6 bases). The CDR3 has 13 amino acids. Trimming took off 3 bases at V and 12 bases at J, with 18 bases between the two ends. Germline assignment: CDR1 SNHLY and CDR2 FYNNEI. CDR3 protein: CASSDMIGQGRYF. DNA of the CDR3: TGTGCCAGCAGTGACATGATCGGGCAGGGGAGGTACTTC.

The V gene is TRBV7-9, the J gene TRBJ2-3; TRBD2 might be the D (5 bases). CDR1 is SEHNR, CDR2 FQNEAQ, per germline (reference sequence). V was cut by 3 bases and J by 5 bases, with 12 bases left in between. The CDR3 extends over 14 amino acids. CDR3 sequence (DNA): TGTGCCAGCAGCTTCGGGGATTCGGAAGATACGCAGTATTTT. Protein sequence: CASSFGDSEDTQYF.

The genes are TRBV28 and TRBJ2-1; weak D call: TRBD2 (5 bases). Trimming cost V 9 bases and J 6 bases, with 30 bases left between them. The V gene's germline CDR1 is MDHEN and CDR2 SYDVKM. CDR3 length: 18 amino acids. The CDR3 sequence is CASPPRVGGQKTGNEQFF. The CDR3 DNA is TGTGCCAGTCCCCCCCGGGTGGGCGGGCAGAAAACGGGCAATGAGCAGTTCTTC.

The chain employs TRBV7-9 and TRBJ2-1, with 7 bases fitting TRBD1. Per the germline V gene, CDR1 is SEHNR and CDR2 is FQNEAQ (reference sequence). The CDR3 sequence is 14 residues long. The V gene end was trimmed by 4 bases and the J gene end by 7 bases; junction bases not matched to a gene: 7. The CDR3 DNA reads TGTGCCAGCAGCTCCCGAAGGGGGCTAAATGAGCAGTTCTTC. It specifies CASSSRRGLNEQFF.

The chain combines TRBV28 with TRBJ1-2, with a tentative D call TRBD1 (6 bases). CDR1 is MDHEN, CDR2 SYDVKM, per germline. The CDR3 totals 12 residues. The germline V and J ends were trimmed by 5 bases and 9 bases, with 13 bases remaining between them. This chain's CDR3 is CASSHARGSYTF. The CDR3 DNA reads as TGTGCCAGCAGTCACGCTAGGGGGAGCTACACCTTC.

This clone has a handful of counts. The rearrangement links TRBV10-2 to TRBJ1-3, with unresolved D. Germline V gene lookup returns CDR1 WSHSY and CDR2 SAAADI. The CDR3 sequence is 14 residues long. Trimming took off 10 bases at V and 4 bases at J, with 17 bases between the two ends. DNA of the CDR3: TGCGCCACCCGGGAGGCAGTCTTAGGAAACACCATATATTTT. This codes for CATREAVLGNTIYF.

The chain recombines TRBV27 with TRBJ2-1; a possible D gene is TRBD2 (6 bases). Germline V lookup: CDR1 MNHEY, CDR2 SMNVEV (reference sequence). CDR3 size: 18 residues. Trimming pared 2 bases from V and 5 bases from J, leaving 22 bases between. The CDR3 region is CASSLGGIGSNLDNEQFF. CDR3 nucleotides: TGTGCCAGCAGTTTAGGCGGGATCGGCTCCAACCTAGACAATGAGCAGTTCTTC.

This chain connects TRBV7-9 to TRBJ2-3; 11 bases align to TRBD2. Germline V CDR1 and CDR2: SEHNR, FQNEAQ (reference sequence). This CDR3 contains 16 residues. With 4 bases clipped from V and 4 bases from J, the junction kept 7 bases outside the gene matches. CDR3 protein: CASSSFSGREADTQYF. The DNA for the CDR3 is TGTGCCAGCAGCTCCTTTAGCGGGAGGGAGGCAGATACGCAGTATTTT.

Only a few counts were recorded for this clone. V and J are TRBV19 and TRBJ2-1; 13 bases match TRBD2. The CDR3 has 19 residues. The J segment lost 6 bases and the V segment lost 4 bases, leaving 15 bases of the junction unmatched. Germline V lookup: CDR1 LNHDA, CDR2 SQIVND (reference sequence). CDR3 region: CASSTPGLAGDLFGNEQFF. The CDR3 nucleotides read TGTGCCAGTAGTACCCCCGGACTAGCGGGAGATCTTTTTGGCAATGAGCAGTTCTTC.